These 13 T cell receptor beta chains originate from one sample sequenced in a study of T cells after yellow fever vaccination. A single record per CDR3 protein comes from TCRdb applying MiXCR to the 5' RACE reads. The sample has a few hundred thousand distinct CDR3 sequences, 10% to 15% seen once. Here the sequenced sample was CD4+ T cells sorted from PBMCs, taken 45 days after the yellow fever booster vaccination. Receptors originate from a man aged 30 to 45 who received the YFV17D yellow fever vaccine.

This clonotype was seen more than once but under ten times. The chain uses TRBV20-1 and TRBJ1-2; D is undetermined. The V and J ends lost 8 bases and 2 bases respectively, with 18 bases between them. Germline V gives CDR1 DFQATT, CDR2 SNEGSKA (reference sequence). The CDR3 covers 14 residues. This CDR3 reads CSPDLGSSNYGYTF. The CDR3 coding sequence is TGCAGTCCAGATCTCGGGTCTTCCAACTATGGCTACACCTTC.

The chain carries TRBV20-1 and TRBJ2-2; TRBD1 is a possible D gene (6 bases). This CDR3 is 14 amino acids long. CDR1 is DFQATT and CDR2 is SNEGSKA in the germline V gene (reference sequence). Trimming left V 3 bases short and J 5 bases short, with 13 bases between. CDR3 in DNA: TGCAGTGCTAGGGGACAAGTGTGGACCGGGGAGCTGTTTTTT. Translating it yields CSARGQVWTGELFF.

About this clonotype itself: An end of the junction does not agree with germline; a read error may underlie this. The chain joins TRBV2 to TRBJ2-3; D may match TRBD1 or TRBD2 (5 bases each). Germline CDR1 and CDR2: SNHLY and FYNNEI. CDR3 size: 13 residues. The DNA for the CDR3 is TGTGCCAGCAGCTCATTACCAGGGAGCAACAATTCCTTT. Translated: CASSSLPGSNNSF.

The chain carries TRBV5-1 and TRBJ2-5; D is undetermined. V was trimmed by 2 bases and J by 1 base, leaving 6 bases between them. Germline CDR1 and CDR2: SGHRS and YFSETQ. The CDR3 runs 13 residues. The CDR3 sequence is CASSFRPQETQYF. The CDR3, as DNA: TGCGCCAGCAGCTTTCGGCCCCAAGAGACCCAGTACTTC.

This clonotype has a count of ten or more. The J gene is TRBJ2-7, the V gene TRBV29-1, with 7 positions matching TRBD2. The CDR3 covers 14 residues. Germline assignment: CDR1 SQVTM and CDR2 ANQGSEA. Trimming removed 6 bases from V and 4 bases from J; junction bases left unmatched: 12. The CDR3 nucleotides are TGCAGCGTCACGAAGGCTAGCGGTCCTTACGAGCAGTACTTC. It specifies CSVTKASGPYEQYF.

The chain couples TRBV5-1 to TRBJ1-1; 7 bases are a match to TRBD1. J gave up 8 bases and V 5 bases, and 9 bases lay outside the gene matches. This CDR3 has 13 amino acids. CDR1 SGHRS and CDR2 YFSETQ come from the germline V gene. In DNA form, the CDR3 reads TGCGCCAGCAGACCAACAGGGGAGGGAGAAGCTTTCTTT. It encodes CASRPTGEGEAFF. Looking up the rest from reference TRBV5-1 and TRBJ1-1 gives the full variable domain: KAGVTQTPRYLIKTRGQQVTLSCSPISGHRSVSWYQQTPGQGLQFLFEYFSETQRNKGNFPGRFSGRQFSNSRSEMNVSTLELGDSALYLCASRPTGEGEAFFGQGTRLTVV.

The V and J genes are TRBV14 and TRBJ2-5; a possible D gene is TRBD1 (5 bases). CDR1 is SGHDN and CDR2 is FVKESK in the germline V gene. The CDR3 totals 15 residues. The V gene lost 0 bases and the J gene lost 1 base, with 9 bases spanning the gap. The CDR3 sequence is CASSQDRAFQETQYF. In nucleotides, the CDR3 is TGTGCCAGCAGCCAAGACAGGGCATTCCAAGAGACCCAGTACTTC. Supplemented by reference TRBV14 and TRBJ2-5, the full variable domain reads EAGVTQFPSHSVIEKGQTVTLRCDPISGHDNLYWYRRVMGKEIKFLLHFVKESKQDESGMPNNRFLAERTGGTYSTLKVQPAELEDSGVYFCASSQDRAFQETQYFGPGTRLLVL.

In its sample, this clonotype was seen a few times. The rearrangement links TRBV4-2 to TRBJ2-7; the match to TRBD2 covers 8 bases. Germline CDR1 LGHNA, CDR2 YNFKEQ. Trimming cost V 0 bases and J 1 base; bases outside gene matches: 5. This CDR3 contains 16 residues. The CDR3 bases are TGTGCCAGCAGCCAAGATATAGCGGGAAGGTCCTACGAGCAGTACTTC. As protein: CASSQDIAGRSYEQYF.

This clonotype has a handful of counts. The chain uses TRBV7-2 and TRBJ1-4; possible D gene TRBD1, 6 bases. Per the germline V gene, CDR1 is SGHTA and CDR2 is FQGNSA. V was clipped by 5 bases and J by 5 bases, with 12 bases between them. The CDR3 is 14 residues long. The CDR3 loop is CASSPGAMNEKLFF. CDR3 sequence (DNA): TGTGCCAGCAGCCCGGGGGCGATGAATGAAAAACTGTTTTTT.

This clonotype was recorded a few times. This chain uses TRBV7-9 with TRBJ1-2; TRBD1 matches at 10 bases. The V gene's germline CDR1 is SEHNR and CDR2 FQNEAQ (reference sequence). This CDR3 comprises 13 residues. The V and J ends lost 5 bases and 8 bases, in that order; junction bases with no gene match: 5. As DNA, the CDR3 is TGTGCCAGCAGCGTCGGGACAGGGGACGGCTACACCTTC. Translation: CASSVGTGDGYTF.

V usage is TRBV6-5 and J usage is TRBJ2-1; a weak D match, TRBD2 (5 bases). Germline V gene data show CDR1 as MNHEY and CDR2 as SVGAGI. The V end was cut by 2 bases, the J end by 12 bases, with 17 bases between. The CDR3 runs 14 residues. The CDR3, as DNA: TGTGCCAGCAGTTACCGCCTAGCCGGAGAAGGGCAGTTCTTC. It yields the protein CASSYRLAGEGQFF.

Written as DNA, the CDR3 is TGTGCCAGCAGCCGCGCCGGGACTAGCGACACAGATACGCAGTATTTT. Protein: CASSRAGTSDTDTQYF. This chain links TRBV4-2 with TRBJ2-3, with 10 positions matching TRBD2. V shed 4 bases and J 2 bases; nucleotides not matched to a gene: 6. This CDR3 spans 16 amino acids. CDR1 is LGHNA and CDR2 is YNFKEQ in the germline V gene.

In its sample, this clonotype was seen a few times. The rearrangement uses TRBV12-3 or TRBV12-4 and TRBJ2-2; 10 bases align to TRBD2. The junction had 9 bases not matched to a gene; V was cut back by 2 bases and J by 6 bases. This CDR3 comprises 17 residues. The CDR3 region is CASSLKASGRVPGELFF. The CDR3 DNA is TGTGCCAGCAGTTTAAAGGCTAGCGGGAGAGTTCCCGGGGAGCTGTTTTTT.